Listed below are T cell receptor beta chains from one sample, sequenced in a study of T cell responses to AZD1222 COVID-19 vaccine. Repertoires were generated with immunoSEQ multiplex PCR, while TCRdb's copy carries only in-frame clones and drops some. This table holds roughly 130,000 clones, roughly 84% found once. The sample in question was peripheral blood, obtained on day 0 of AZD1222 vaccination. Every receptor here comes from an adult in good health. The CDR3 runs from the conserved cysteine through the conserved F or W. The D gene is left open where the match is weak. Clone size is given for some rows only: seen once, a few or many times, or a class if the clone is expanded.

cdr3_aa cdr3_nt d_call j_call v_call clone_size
CASSARDTEAFF TGTGCCAGCAGTGCCCGGGATACTGAAGCTTTCTTT . TRBJ1-1 TRBV6-2/TRBV6-3 .
CASSQAGGNQPQHF TGTGCCAGCAGCCAAGCAGGGGGCAATCAGCCCCAGCATTTT . TRBJ1-5 TRBV14 .
CASRIGVNTEAFF TGTGCCAGTAGGATAGGGGTGAACACTGAAGCTTTCTTT . TRBJ1-1 TRBV19 .
CASSLVQQETQYF TGTGCCAGCAGCTTAGTACAGCAAGAGACCCAGTACTTC . TRBJ2-5 TRBV7-2 .
CASSPRQGSNEKLFF TGTGCCAGCTCTCCCCGACAGGGAAGCAATGAAAAACTGTTTTTT TRBD1 TRBJ1-4 TRBV18 .
CASSPGTGSEQYF TGTGCCAGCAGCCCCGGGACAGGGTCCGAGCAGTACTTC TRBD1 TRBJ2-7 TRBV7-9 .
CASSGNSNQPQHF TGTGCCAGCAGTGGAAACAGCAATCAGCCCCAGCATTTT . TRBJ1-5 TRBV12-3/TRBV12-4 .
CASSGQSGYGYTF TGTGCCAGCAGCGGACAGAGTGGCTATGGCTACACCTTC . TRBJ1-2 TRBV9 .
CASSVAGGGNQPQHF TGTGCCAGCAGCGTAGCAGGGGGCGGCAATCAGCCCCAGCATTTT TRBD1 TRBJ1-5 TRBV9 .
CASSKGGANTEAFF TGTGCCAGCAGCAAAGGCGGGGCGAACACTGAAGCTTTCTTT . TRBJ1-1 TRBV28 .
CASSTNLNTEAFF TGCGCCAGCAGTACGAACTTGAACACTGAAGCTTTCTTT . TRBJ1-1 TRBV4-1 .
CASSPSTAGTTEAFF TGCGCCAGCAGCCCCTCGACAGCGGGAACAACTGAAGCTTTCTTT . TRBJ1-1 TRBV5-1 .
CASSPRLAGGIYEQFF TGTGCCAGCAGTCCTAGACTAGCGGGAGGGATCTATGAGCAGTTCTTC TRBD2 TRBJ2-1 TRBV6-4 .
CASSANNSPLHF TGTGCCAGCAGCGCAAATAATTCACCCCTCCACTTT . TRBJ1-6 TRBV3-1/TRBV3-2 .
CASSDRVYEQYF TGTGCCAGCAGTGACAGGGTGTACGAGCAGTACTTC TRBD1 TRBJ2-7 TRBV28 .
CAWGRDRGFLPLHF TGTGCCTGGGGAAGGGACAGGGGGTTTTTACCCCTCCACTTT TRBD1 TRBJ1-6 TRBV30 .
CASSPTGTEYEKLFF TGCGCCAGCAGCCCAACCGGGACAGAGTATGAAAAACTGTTTTTT TRBD1 TRBJ1-4 TRBV5-1 few
CASSLFPFTEAFF TGTGCCAGCAGTTTATTCCCGTTCACTGAAGCTTTCTTT . TRBJ1-1 TRBV12-3/TRBV12-4 .
CASSPWTPQVPGNTIYF TGTGCCAGTAGCCCCTGGACACCCCAGGTCCCTGGAAACACCATATATTTT . TRBJ1-3 TRBV19 .
CASTPFVGNTYEQYF TGTGCCAGCACTCCATTTGTGGGCAATACCTACGAGCAGTACTTC . TRBJ2-7 TRBV6-5 .
CASSPRRDRASGANVLTF TGTGCCAGCTCACCTCGCCGGGACAGGGCCTCTGGGGCCAACGTCCTGACTTTC TRBD1 TRBJ2-6 TRBV18 .
CASSLNTGELFF TGTGCCAGCAGCTTGAACACCGGGGAGCTGTTTTTT . TRBJ2-2 TRBV5-6 .
CASRAQGAGRSPLHF TGTGCCAGTAGGGCCCAGGGGGCTGGGCGATCACCCCTCCACTTT TRBD1 TRBJ1-6 TRBV19 .
CASSDSGPYEQYF TGTGCCAGCAGCGACTCCGGGCCCTACGAGCAGTACTTC . TRBJ2-7 TRBV28 .
CASSEQGTYGYTF TGTGCCAGCAGTGAACAGGGGACCTATGGCTACACCTTC TRBD1 TRBJ1-2 TRBV27 .
CASSQTSGRRYEQYF TGTGCCAGCTCTCAGACTAGCGGGAGAAGATACGAGCAGTACTTC TRBD2 TRBJ2-7 TRBV2 .
CATSRDRDSAEEQFF TGTGCCACCAGCAGAGACAGGGATTCCGCGGAGGAGCAGTTCTTC . TRBJ2-1 TRBV15 .
CASSPSRAQETQYF TGTGCCAGCAGCCCCTCAAGGGCACAAGAGACCCAGTACTTC . TRBJ2-5 TRBV7-2 .
CASSYQGLSYNSPLHF TGTGCCAGCAGTTACCAGGGATTGAGCTATAATTCACCCCTCCACTTT . TRBJ1-6 TRBV6-5 .
CASSIQGLAGGVDEQFF TGTGCCAGCAGCATACAGGGACTAGCGGGAGGTGTAGATGAGCAGTTCTTC TRBD2 TRBJ2-1 TRBV2 .
CASSQNTPGGNDEKLFF TGCGCCAGCAGCCAGAATACCCCAGGGGGAAACGATGAAAAACTGTTTTTT TRBD1 TRBJ1-4 TRBV4-3 .
CARQKPTGPVSNTGELFF TGTGCCAGACAGAAACCTACAGGTCCCGTCTCGAACACCGGGGAGCTGTTTTTT . TRBJ2-2 TRBV21-1 .
CANFCPGTGDNYGYTF TGTGCCAATTTTTGTCCCGGGACAGGGGACAACTATGGCTACACCTTC . TRBJ1-2 TRBV21-1 .
CASSSQPGKSDEQYF TGTGCCAGCAGCTCCCAGCCCGGGAAGTCTGACGAGCAGTACTTC . TRBJ2-7 TRBV7-9 .